This entry lists 9 T cell receptor beta chains sequenced from one sample in a study of shared T cell receptors in the human thymus. Sequencing was performed with immunoSEQ multiplex PCR; in TCRdb, only in-frame clones are kept and a portion is missing. In the table there are about 660,000 clones, 70% to 90% of which are singletons. The data were also submitted as part of a second study, on human thymus T cells.

Sequencing was done on a sample of thymocytes. The receptors stem from a boy younger than two with a congenital heart defect.

J is TRBJ2-7 and V is TRBV27, with a possible D match to TRBD2 (5 bases). Germline CDR1 and CDR2: MNHEY and SMNVEV (reference sequence). This CDR3 is built from 12 residues. The V end lost 2 bases, the J end lost 7 bases, and 9 bases lay between the germline ends. This chain's CDR3 is CASSLEGGEQYF. CDR3 in DNA: TGTGCCAGCAGTTTAGAAGGAGGAGAGCAGTACTTC.

The chain recombines TRBV5-6 with TRBJ1-2; 8 nucleotides line up with TRBD1. The trim removed 5 bases at V and 0 bases at J, leaving 3 bases unmatched. This CDR3 is built from 14 residues. The V gene's germline CDR1 is SGHDT and CDR2 YYEEEE. The CDR3 here is CASRGQEANYGYTF. The DNA for the CDR3 is TGTGCCAGCAGGGGACAGGAAGCTAACTATGGCTACACCTTC.

The chain employs TRBV15 and TRBJ1-1; D gene unclear. Trimming cost V 3 bases and J 11 bases, with 28 bases left between them. This CDR3 is built from 17 residues. Per the germline V gene, CDR1 is LNHNV and CDR2 is YYDKDF (reference sequence). CDR3 loop: CATSSPKFVQSMDGAFF. For the CDR3, the DNA is TGTGCCACCAGCAGCCCCAAGTTTGTACAGTCCATGGATGGGGCTTTCTTT.

The gene calls are TRBV5-6 and TRBJ2-2, with a tentative D call TRBD1 (6 bases). V lost 3 bases and J lost 8, with 17 bases in between. Germline CDR1 and CDR2: SGHDT and YYEEEE. The CDR3 runs to 15 residues. This CDR3 is CASSWMDTRGGELFF. The CDR3 DNA sequence: TGTGCCAGCAGCTGGATGGACACCAGGGGTGGGGAGCTGTTTTTT.

The chain links TRBV9 to TRBJ2-6, with D unclear. This CDR3 comprises 16 residues. CDR1 and CDR2 (germline): SGDLS, YYNGEE. Trimming left V 2 bases short and J 4 bases short, with 13 bases between. The CDR3 region is CASSVPPGDGANVLTF. CDR3 bases: TGTGCCAGCAGCGTCCCGCCGGGTGACGGGGCCAACGTCCTGACTTTC.

The rearrangement joins TRBV14 to TRBJ2-5; TRBD2 might be the D (6 bases). Germline assignment: CDR1 SGHDN and CDR2 FVKESK. This CDR3 is 14 amino acids long. V gave up 4 bases and J gave up 7 bases, with 16 bases separating them. CDR3 region: CASSRTGLLGTQYF. DNA of the CDR3: TGTGCCAGCAGCCGTACGGGACTGTTGGGGACCCAGTACTTC.

The V and J genes are TRBV12-5 and TRBJ1-1, with TRBD1 matching 9 bases. Trimming at V came to 1 base and at J to 7 bases, leaving 4 bases not matched to a gene. The V gene's germline CDR1 is LGHNT and CDR2 FRNRAP. The CDR3 has 14 amino acids. The CDR3 nucleotides are TGTGCTAGTGGTTTGGACAGGGGGCATAGTGAAGCTTTCTTT. As protein: CASGLDRGHSEAFF. The full variable domain, in which reference TRBV12-5 and TRBJ1-1 provide the parts outside the CDR3, is DARVTQTPRHKVTEMGQEVTMRCQPILGHNTVFWYRQTMMQGLELLAYFRNRAPLDDSGMPKDRFSAEMPDATLATLKIQPSEPRDSAVYFCASGLDRGHSEAFFGQGTRLTVV.

This sequence joins TRBV5-6 and TRBJ1-4; D gene ambiguous. Deletions cut 0 bases from V and 8 bases from J, with 11 bases between. The CDR3 loop spans 14 amino acids. Germline values: CDR1 SGHDT, CDR2 YYEEEE. This CDR3 is CASSLAVNYEKLFF. The CDR3 DNA sequence: TGTGCCAGCAGCTTGGCCGTAAACTACGAAAAACTGTTTTTT.

The chain couples TRBV7-9 to TRBJ2-1, with 9 bases matching TRBD2. The trim removed 6 bases at V and 9 bases at J, leaving 9 bases unmatched. The CDR3 is 14 amino acids. From germline, CDR1 is SEHNR and CDR2 FQNEAQ (reference sequence). CDR3: CASSPPGLAVEQFF. In nucleotides, the CDR3 is TGTGCCAGCAGTCCACCGGGACTAGCCGTTGAGCAGTTCTTC. The whole variable domain, filled in from reference TRBV7-9 and TRBJ2-1, reads DTGVSQNPRHKITKRGQNVTFRCDPISEHNRLYWYRQTLGQGPEFLTYFQNEAQLEKSRLLSDRFSAERPKGSFSTLEIQRTEQGDSAMYLCASSPPGLAVEQFFGPGTRLTVL.